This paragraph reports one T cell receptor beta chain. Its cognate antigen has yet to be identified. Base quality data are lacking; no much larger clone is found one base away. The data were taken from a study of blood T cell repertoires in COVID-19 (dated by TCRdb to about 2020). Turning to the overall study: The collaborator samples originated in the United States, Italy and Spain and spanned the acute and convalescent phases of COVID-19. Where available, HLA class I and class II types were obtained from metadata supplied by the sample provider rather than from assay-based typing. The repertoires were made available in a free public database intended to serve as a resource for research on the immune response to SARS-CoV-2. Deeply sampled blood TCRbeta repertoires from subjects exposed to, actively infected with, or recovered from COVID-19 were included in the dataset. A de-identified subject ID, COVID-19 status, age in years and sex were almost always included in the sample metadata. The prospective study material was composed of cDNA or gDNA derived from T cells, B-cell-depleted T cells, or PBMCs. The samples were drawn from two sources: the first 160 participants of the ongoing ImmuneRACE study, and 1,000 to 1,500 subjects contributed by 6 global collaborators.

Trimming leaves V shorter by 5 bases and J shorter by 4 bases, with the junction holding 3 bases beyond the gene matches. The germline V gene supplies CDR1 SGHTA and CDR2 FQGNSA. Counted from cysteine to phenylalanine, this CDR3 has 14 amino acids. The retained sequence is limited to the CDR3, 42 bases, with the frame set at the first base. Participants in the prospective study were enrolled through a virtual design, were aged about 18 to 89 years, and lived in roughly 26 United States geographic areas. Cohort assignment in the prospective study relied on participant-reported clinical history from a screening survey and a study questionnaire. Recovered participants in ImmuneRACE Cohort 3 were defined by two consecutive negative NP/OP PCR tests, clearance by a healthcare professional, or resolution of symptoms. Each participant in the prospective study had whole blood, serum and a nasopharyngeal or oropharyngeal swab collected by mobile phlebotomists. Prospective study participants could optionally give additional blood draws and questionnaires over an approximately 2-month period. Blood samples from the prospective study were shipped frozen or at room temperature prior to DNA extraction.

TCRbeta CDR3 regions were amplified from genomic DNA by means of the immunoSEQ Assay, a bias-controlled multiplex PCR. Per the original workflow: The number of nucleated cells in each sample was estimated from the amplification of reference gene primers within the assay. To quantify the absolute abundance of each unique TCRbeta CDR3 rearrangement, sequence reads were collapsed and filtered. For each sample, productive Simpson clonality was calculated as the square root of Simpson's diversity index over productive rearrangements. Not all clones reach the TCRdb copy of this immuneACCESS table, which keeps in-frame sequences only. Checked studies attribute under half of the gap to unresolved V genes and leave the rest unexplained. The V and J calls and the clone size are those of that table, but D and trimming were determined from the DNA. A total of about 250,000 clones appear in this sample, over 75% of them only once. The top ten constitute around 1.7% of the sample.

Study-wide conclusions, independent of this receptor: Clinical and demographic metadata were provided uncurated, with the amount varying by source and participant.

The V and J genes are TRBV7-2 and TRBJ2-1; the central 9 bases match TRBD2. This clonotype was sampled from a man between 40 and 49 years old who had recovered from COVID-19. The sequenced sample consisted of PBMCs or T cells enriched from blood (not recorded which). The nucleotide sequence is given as TGTGCCAGCAGCCGCGGGGGGGCTTACAATGAGCAGTTCTTC. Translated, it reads CASSRGGAYNEQFF.